This TCR beta chain was identified during a study of cytomegalovirus exposure and HLA in healthy donors (TCRdb year 2017). Some background on the complete study: According to an earlier analysis of several hundred of the donors, 150 million to 200 million T cells yielded 95 million to 140 million unique TCR beta sequences and about 280 Gb of sequence data. An early release that covered about 600 HLA-typed donors contained 250 to 350 gigabases of sequencing data and tens of millions of unique TCR sequences. Of the roughly 400 genotyped donors, about 84% fell in the genetic ancestry cluster associated with self-reported Caucasian donors. The study aimed to test whether cataloging public T cell receptors could reveal signatures of past pathogen exposure. Using immunosequencing, the study profiled T cell repertoires from about 620 subjects and related those repertoires to cytomegalovirus serostatus. Along with the roughly 700-subject first cohort, a separate validation cohort of around 120 different subjects was used. The study combined high-throughput TCR immunosequencing, statistical association of individual TCRs with disease status, and machine learning to predict cytomegalovirus infection status. A later analysis re-examined previously published TCR beta repertoires from more than 550 donors and added high-resolution HLA genotyping to investigate patterns of TCR occurrence. Rather than drawing on any new phenotypic data, the later analysis identified candidate immune exposures from TCR beta sequences and the way those sequences occurred across donors. An earlier analysis of approximately 630 of the donors applied high-throughput TCR beta sequencing to assess whether each TCR beta V gene segment acted as functional or pseudogenic. Donor age, sex, ethnicity and CMV serostatus were compiled together with the repertoire data. Genome-wide SNP genotypes for about three fifths of the roughly 670 donors were used in a later genetic analysis, which treated that subset as a discovery cohort. All discovery cohort repertoires had been generated using a single sequencing platform. Class I and class II HLA loci were covered by the typing at four-digit resolution. The number of typed donors differed by locus: roughly 620-640 for A, B, C, DRB1 and DQB1; 522 for DQA1; 606 for DPA1; and about 450 for DPB1. A handful of DR-DQ haplotypes were handled as single units for association and clustering because linkage in the cohort was strong. Among roughly 400 genotyped donors of the cohort, an average of approximately 240,000 unique TCR beta nucleotide sequences was sequenced per donor, of which about 20% were non-productive.

Library prep was done by the immunoSEQ multiplex PCR assay. For the multiplex PCR, a mixture combining 60 forward primers for TCR Vbeta segments and 13 reverse primers for TCR Jbeta segments was used. The CDR3 region of rearranged TCR beta genes was amplified from genomic DNA by a multiplex PCR assay. The amplified TCR beta libraries were sequenced on the Illumina HiSeq System as 87-base-pair reads. The study's processing was this. Across the 670 or so repertoires, a later analysis counted some 81 million unique TCR beta chains, around 11 million of which were shared by at least two donors. Raw reads were error-corrected and collapsed into unique sequences with a nearest-neighbor algorithm that merged closely related sequences to remove PCR and sequencing errors. Alignment of CDR3 sequences to IMGT reference sequences was used to assign V, D and J gene segments. For a sequence to be retained, at least a six-nucleotide match to both a V gene segment and a J gene segment was required. Rearrangements were classified as productive when the CDR3 lacked stop codons and remained in frame with V and J, and all other rearrangements were classified as non-productive. Following IMGT convention, CDR3 was defined as the stretch from the second conserved V-encoded cysteine up to the conserved J-encoded phenylalanine. The earlier analysis of approximately 590 of the donors excluded any sequence lacking an unambiguous match to a single V gene segment. In an earlier analysis of about 590 of the donors, a V segment was called functional when productive rearrangements were above 56.7%, and segregating when the standard deviation between donors exceeded 5%. A statistical classification framework was built for diagnosing cytomegalovirus status from the catalog of TCR beta chain sequences. V and J gene assignment, in a later analysis, came from comparing TCR nucleotide sequences with IMGT/GENE-DB human TR gene sequences. The TCRdist pipeline was used in a later analysis to assign CDR3 sequences and most-parsimonious VDJ recombination scenarios. In a later analysis, each TCR beta chain was defined by its CDR3 amino acid sequence together with its V-gene family, and reads lacking a unique V-gene family were excluded. A later analysis removed 600 or so highly shared, low-generation-probability nucleotide sequences to deal with suspected cross-contamination and a sequencing artifact. In a later analysis, a clonal expansion index was calculated for each public chain from normalized within-repertoire ranks of inferred template counts. In a later analysis, generation probabilities were computed with a VDJ recombination model fitted to out-of-frame rearrangements, and the resulting probabilities were checked against IGoR. Hypergeometric tests were used in a later analysis to score TCR-TCR, TCR-HLA and TCR-CMV co-occurrence, with a repertoire-size bias correction applied to the TCR pairs. A later analysis estimated false discovery rates by permuting HLA or CMV assignments 20 times. In a later analysis, co-occurring TCRs were grouped using DBSCAN, with TCRdist sequence similarity added in when clustering inside HLA-allele-positive subsets. Repertoires with fewer than 30,000 or more than 120,000 public chains, plus five repertoires with anomalous nucleotide sharing, were excluded from co-occurrence clustering. Not all clones reach the TCRdb copy of this immuneACCESS table, which keeps in-frame sequences only. Checked studies attribute under half of the gap to unresolved V genes and leave the rest unexplained. V and J calls and clone size are those listed in that table; D and trimming were worked out from the DNA. The sample profile shows around 140,000 clones; around 72% of them were found once. Approximately 1.5% of the sample belongs to the ten largest clones.

The cohort comprised 670 or so healthy bone marrow donors. Cohort members were all nominally healthy when sampled, although unrecorded immune exposures were likely present. The donor was CMV seronegative and belonged to the group of 352 seronegative cohort members. Each donor provided a peripheral blood sample, and peripheral blood mononuclear cells were used for TCR beta sequencing. Genomic DNA was extracted from the blood cell samples with the Qiagen DNeasy Blood Extraction Kit. The cysteine opens and the phenylalanine closes a CDR3 of 16 amino acids. The DNA shown is the 48-base CDR3, in frame from base 1. The junction shows trimming of 4 bases on V and 2 bases on J, plus 18 bases between the germline ends. The germline V gene encodes CDR1 MGHRA and CDR2 YSYEKL. Details on this clone: No cognate antigen has been identified for it. No base qualities exist here, and no much larger clone lies one base off it.

General conclusions and limits of the study: In an earlier analysis of approximately 590 of the donors, most TCR beta V segments appeared in productive rearrangements about 87% or about 30% of the time, broadly matching IMGT annotations. Roughly uniform sequencing depth across donors was assumed in presence/absence analyses, although this assumption may not hold. A further reported finding was that TCR beta sequences accurately predicted the HLA-A and HLA-B alleles for most subjects in the first cohort. In a later analysis, the rate of TCR association differed among HLA loci, with DRB1 alleles having the most associated TCRs and HLA-C alleles having the fewest. In a later genetic analysis, a missense DCLRE1C variant was associated with V-gene and J-gene trimming of TCR beta chains, and the association was replicated in an independent cohort. In vitro tests confirmed that a few of the cytomegalovirus-associated TCR beta chains recognize cytomegalovirus antigens. Because HLA typing was missing for some donors at each locus, association tests included only the typed subset. At a false discovery rate of 0.05, a later analysis linked under 20,000 TCR beta sequences to specific HLA alleles. Most CMV-associated TCR beta chains appeared to be HLA-restricted in a later analysis, and the HLA associations seemed to be driven largely by CMV exposure. Only TCR beta chains were sequenced in this cohort, and the absence of alpha or paired-chain data limited detectable features. Because counts were too low, around 17 rarely observed V segments, including chromosome 9 orphons, were left out of the earlier analysis of a few hundred of the donors. The 87-base-pair reads could not distinguish some IMGT-functional V segments, including TRBV6-2 and TRBV6-3, so those segments were excluded. A later analysis reported that several top co-occurrence clusters appeared linked to parvovirus B19, influenza, CMV and Epstein-Barr virus. Strong co-occurrence of HLA alleles, especially DR and DQ, made assigning TCR associations to individual alleles difficult. Most TCR sequences were observed very rarely across donors, whereas some public TCRs were present in many individuals. CMV serostatus was the only immune exposure information available for the cohort. A later genetic analysis reported fewer N-insertions in productive TCRs among donors in an Asian-associated ancestry cluster than the 666-donor mean. A total of fewer than 200 TCR beta chains were listed by the study as associated with cytomegalovirus. The authors suggested that the approach could potentially be generalized to other disease states and immunological phenotypes. Correlated functional status among segregating V segments might be attributable to linkage disequilibrium, but an unknown experimental factor could not be ruled out. A later analysis found that HLA-associated TCR beta chains were more clonally expanded and had lower generation probabilities than equally common non-associated chains. A cluster of highly shared sequence variants was judged likely to be a technical artifact of the sequencing pipeline. The classifier was reported to diagnose cytomegalovirus status with high specificity and sensitivity in both the original and validation cohorts.

Sequencing was done on a sample of PBMCs. The TCR originated in a woman between 18 and 29 years old in good health and CMV-seronegative. Recombination linked TRBV4-1 to TRBJ2-7; matching of 5 bases hints at TRBD2 as the D gene. The sequenced DNA is TGCGCCAGCAGCCCGACCGGAGTGGGAGACGCCTACGAGCAGTACTTC. This encodes CASSPTGVGDAYEQYF.